This entry describes one T cell receptor beta chain. Its cognate antigen is unknown. These data belong to a study of a mutant IDH1 vaccine in newly diagnosed glioma. Study in general: Sex distribution of treated patients was approximately 60% male and around 38% female; mean age was 40.4 years.

Generated by immunoSEQ multiplex PCR, the TCRdb table keeps only in-frame clones and is missing some. The sample holds about 59,000 clones, around 92% seen once. Specified time point: baseline, week 1 (first vaccination visit). This sample's treatment: pre-vaccination baseline after standard-of-care therapy. Donors had new WHO grade 3 or 4 IDH1-mutant, ATRX-lost astrocytomas. Overall study findings and caveats: Vaccination elicited immune responses in 90% to 95% of patients.

The sample here was PBMCs, taken from a glioma patient treated with radiotherapy, temozolomide or both. This receptor was identified in a man between 45 and 60 years old with glioma.

CDR3 coding DNA: TGTGCCAGTAGTATAACTTGGCAAGGAGGCAATCAGCCCCAGCATTTT. Translating gives CASSITWQGGNQPQHF. The chain recombines TRBV19 with TRBJ1-5; D call uncertain. CDR3 length equals 16 residues. V was shortened by 2 bases and J by 2 bases, with 13 bases between the two germline ends. Germline V CDR1 and CDR2: LNHDA, SQIVND (reference sequence).